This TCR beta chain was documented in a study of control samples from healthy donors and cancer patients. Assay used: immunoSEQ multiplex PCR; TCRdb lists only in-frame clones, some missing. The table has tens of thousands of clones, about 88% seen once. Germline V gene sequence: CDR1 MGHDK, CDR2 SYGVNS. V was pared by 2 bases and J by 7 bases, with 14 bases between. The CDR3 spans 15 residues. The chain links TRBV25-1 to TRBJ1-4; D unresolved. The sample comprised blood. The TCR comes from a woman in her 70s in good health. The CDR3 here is CASSEPLPTGEKLFF. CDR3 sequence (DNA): TGTGCCAGCAGTGAACCCCTTCCCACGGGTGAAAAACTGTTTTTT.